A selection of T cell receptor beta chains follows, all from one sample in a study of CD8 T cells in ankylosing spondylitis. MiXCR, run by TCRdb on the 5' RACE reads, gives a single entry per CDR3 protein. The sample records 30,000 to 40,000 distinct CDR3 sequences, approximately 7.1% being singletons. The sequenced sample consisted of blood, either unsorted or a sorted T cell fraction (not recorded which). The receptors derive from a male donor with ankylosing spondylitis or in good health (not recorded which). Both conserved end residues are part of each CDR3. A D gene is named only where the DNA matches it firmly. For some rows the clone size is stated as once, few or many, or as a class when expanded; others skip it.

>NA|TRBV7-3|TRBJ2-1|many
CASSPTTNEQFF
TGTGCCAGCAGCCCGACGACGAATGAGCAGTTCTTC
>NA|TRBV4-2|TRBJ2-7|NA
CASSPGWGLGPGPYEQYF
TGTGCCAGCAGCCCAGGATGGGGTCTAGGCCCGGGTCCCTACGAGCAGTACTTC
>TRBD2|TRBV20-1|TRBJ2-7|few
CSASLSSGSQREQYF
TGCAGTGCTAGTCTCAGTAGCGGGAGCCAGCGGGAGCAGTACTTC
>NA|TRBV4-2|TRBJ2-1|medium-sized
CASSQDLNEQFF
TGTGCCAGCAGCCAAGATCTCAATGAGCAGTTCTTC
>TRBD2|TRBV29-1|TRBJ2-3|many
CSVLAGTDTQYF
TGCAGCGTTCTAGCGGGCACAGATACGCAGTATTTT
>TRBD1|TRBV5-1|TRBJ2-7|many
CASSSTGVEQYF
TGCGCCAGCAGCTCGACAGGGGTCGAGCAGTACTTC
>NA|TRBV20-1|TRBJ2-2|many
CSARRELTGELFF
TGCAGTGCTCGTAGGGAACTCACCGGGGAGCTGTTTTTT
>NA|TRBV5-1|TRBJ2-1|many
CASSSLEANEQFF
TGCGCCAGCAGCTCGCTTGAGGCGAATGAGCAGTTCTTC
>TRBD2|TRBV5-1|TRBJ2-5|many
CASSPLISGTRGETQYF
TGCGCCAGCAGCCCTCTAATTTCCGGGACTAGAGGAGAGACCCAGTACTTC
>NA|TRBV11-2|TRBJ2-7|NA
CASSLDSARPQYF
TGTGCCAGCAGCTTAGATTCAGCCCGGCCGCAGTACTTC
>NA|TRBV5-1|TRBJ1-5|many
CASSLFSGGIGPQHF
TGCGCCAGCAGCTTGTTTAGTGGCGGGATCGGGCCCCAGCATTTT
>NA|TRBV27|TRBJ2-1|many
CASSPHRRAHNEQFF
TGTGCCAGCAGTCCTCATCGAAGGGCACACAATGAGCAGTTCTTC
>TRBD1|TRBV7-2|TRBJ2-5|many
CASRTGMETQYF
TGTGCCAGCAGGACAGGGATGGAGACCCAGTACTTC
>TRBD2|TRBV2|TRBJ2-3|many
CASRAIAGTSVTDTQYF
TGTGCCAGCAGGGCTATTGCCGGGACTAGCGTCACAGATACGCAGTATTTT
>NA|TRBV7-2|TRBJ2-7|many
CASSLEWLGEQYF
TGTGCCAGCAGCTTAGAGTGGCTTGGCGAGCAGTACTTC
>TRBD1|TRBV7-3|TRBJ2-3|many
CASSFWTGGRTDTQYF
TGTGCCAGCAGCTTCTGGACAGGGGGACGGACAGATACGCAGTATTTT
>NA|TRBV7-3|TRBJ1-4|many
CASSQNGRAGEKLFF
TGTGCCAGCAGCCAAAATGGTAGAGCGGGTGAAAAACTGTTTTTT
>TRBD1|TRBV20-1|TRBJ2-5|many
CSAEWTGVGETQYF
TGCAGTGCCGAATGGACAGGGGTTGGCGAGACCCAGTACTTC
>TRBD1|TRBV7-8|TRBJ2-6|many
CASSLMDRAGANVLTF
TGTGCCAGCAGCTTAATGGACAGGGCTGGGGCCAACGTCCTGACTTTC
>TRBD2|TRBV6-5|TRBJ2-3|many
CASSYFPGGRDTQYF
TGTGCCAGCAGTTACTTTCCCGGGGGGAGGGATACGCAGTATTTT